This TCR beta chain was documented in a study of blood T cell repertoires in COVID-19. Turning to the study itself: Collection of acute and convalescent COVID-19 samples took place in the United States, Italy and Spain. PBMCs, B-cell-depleted T cells, or T cells provided the cDNA or gDNA that made up the material.

Original processing methods: Scientists estimated how many nucleated cells there were by amplifying reference gene primers. Clones were sequenced by immunoSEQ multiplex PCR, and TCRdb holds only the in-frame ones, with some missing. V, J and clone size were drawn from that table, and D and trimming were deduced from the DNA. The sample carries 50,000 to 65,000 clones, around 85% recorded once. Between the trimmed V and J ends, which lost 7 bases and 13 bases, there was a span of 15 bases. The CDR3 extends over 11 amino acids. CDR1 is MGHDK and CDR2 is SYGVNS in the germline V gene. This TCR came from a man aged 35 to 55 with acute or convalescent COVID-19. The V gene is TRBV25-1, the J gene TRBJ2-3; the D gene is possibly TRBD2 (6 bases). The sample comprised peripheral blood. CDR3 in amino acids: CASTGSREKYF. For the CDR3, the DNA is TGTGCCAGCACCGGGAGTCGCGAAAAGTATTTT.